One T cell receptor (beta chain) is described in this entry. The antigen this receptor binds is unknown. The sample holds no much larger clone one base away, and base qualities are not on file. The library was obtained by the immunoSEQ multiplex PCR assay. Per the original workflow: To diagnose cytomegalovirus status from the catalog of TCR beta chain sequences, a statistical classification framework was built. The immuneACCESS repertoire file appears here via TCRdb, limited to in-frame rearrangements. These files lack a portion of the clones; in checked studies, under half of the deficit traces to unresolved V genes, and the cause of the others is not known. D and trimming were read from the DNA, whereas the V and J calls and clone size are those reported in that table. The table for this sample lists some 80,000 clones; approximately 96% of them were counted only once. The ten largest account for 1.3% of the sample.

The donors were included in the validation cohort of around 120 subjects, a group kept apart from the approximately 700-subject first cohort. This specimen belongs to a study of cytomegalovirus exposure and HLA in healthy donors (dated 2017 in TCRdb). Regarding the complete study: According to a later analysis, one platform produced both the roughly 130 validation repertoires and the 666 repertoires of the first cohort. A separate validation cohort of approximately 120 different subjects was used in addition to the 666-subject first cohort. The aim of the study was to test whether cataloging public T cell receptors could identify signatures of past pathogen exposure. High-throughput TCR immunosequencing, statistical association of individual TCRs with disease status, and machine learning were combined to predict cytomegalovirus infection status. Broad study findings and their caveats: In the study, 150 to 200 TCR beta chains were listed as associated with cytomegalovirus. A later analysis lacked HLA typing for the validation cohort, so it scored co-occurrence in that cohort across all 120 repertoires. The classifier was reported to diagnose cytomegalovirus status with high specificity and sensitivity in both the original cohort and the validation cohort. In vitro tests confirmed that a few of the cytomegalovirus-associated TCR beta chains recognize cytomegalovirus antigens. Of the cluster scores, about 94% were above 0 in a later analysis, which found that TCRs clustered in the first cohort also tended to co-occur in the 95 to 150 validation repertoires. Most TCR sequences were seen in very few donors, while some public TCRs were found in many individuals. The authors suggested that the approach could potentially be generalized to other disease states and immunological phenotypes.

The germline V gene encodes CDR1 MDHEN and CDR2 SYDVKM. The CDR3 numbers 15 residues from cysteine through phenylalanine. Here the CDR3 DNA is all that survives: 45 bases in frame from base 1. V sheds 4 bases and J sheds 3 bases, leaving 13 bases between their ends. The receptor chain draws on TRBV28 and TRBJ1-5; TRBD1 is possibly the D segment (5 matching bases). The receptor was isolated from a woman aged 18-35 years in good health and CMV-seronegative. Material for sequencing was PBMCs. The CDR3 sequence is CASSSDSLNNQPQHF. Here is the DNA: TGTGCCAGCAGTTCCGACAGCCTAAACAATCAGCCCCAGCATTTT.